Detailed here is one T cell receptor beta chain. Its antigen is currently unknown. This CDR3 region has 17 residues. The V and J ends lost 3 bases and 4 bases respectively, with 21 bases between them. Germline CDR1 and CDR2: SGDLS and YYNGEE. This entry comes from a study of blood T cells in healthy people across ages. Turning to the study itself: Using template switching, researchers captured about one barcoded beta molecule for each two T cells. Study-level findings and limits: Changes seen in expanded clonotypes were possibly confounded by donor CMV status left unknown. Both naive CD4+ cell counts and diversity were greater in long-lived donors than in aged donors.

The second PCR ran roughly 6 to 11 cycles with a sample-barcoded 5' primer and J-beta primers. TCRdb fed the 5' RACE reads into MiXCR, producing one record per CDR3 protein. The data contain fewer than 2,000,000 distinct CDR3 sequences, about 31% of them seen just once; the ten biggest clones take up about 11%. This TCR derives from a woman aged 25-40 years in good health. The chain uses TRBV9 and TRBJ2-3; no clear D. The sequenced material came from blood. CDR3 protein: CASSATRETARPDTQYF. DNA for the CDR3: TGTGCCAGCAGCGCAACCCGTGAAACAGCCCGTCCAGATACGCAGTATTTT.